A single sample is the source of the 5 T cell receptor beta chains below, sequenced in a study of Ad26.COV2.S vaccination and SARS-CoV-2 variants. Profiled with immunoSEQ multiplex PCR; TCRdb holds only in-frame clones, not every one. This table holds about 680,000 clones, roughly 90% found once. Treatment meaning: over 15 received Ad26.COV2.S at low or high dose, single or two shots; about 5 received placebo; per-sample allocation not given. Samples were taken on day 63 after the first vaccine or placebo injection. The sample was peripheral blood, taken in a trial of Ad26.COV2.S vaccine versus placebo. The receptor source for this set is a person between 18 and 59 years old who received the Ad26.COV2.S COVID-19 vaccine or a placebo.

This clone showed up just a few times. The chain has TRBV11-2 and TRBJ2-5; D assignment may be TRBD1 or TRBD2 (5 bases each). The CDR3 covers 14 residues. Trimming took off 5 bases at V and 5 bases at J, with 15 bases between the two ends. CDR1 and CDR2 from the germline V gene are SGHAT and FQNNGV. Written as DNA, the CDR3 is TGTGCCAGCAGCCCAGGGACGGGCGGGGAGACCCAGTACTTC. This gives the protein CASSPGTGGETQYF.

The rearrangement uses TRBV24-1 and TRBJ2-1; TRBD2 matches 14 bases. From germline, CDR1 is KGHDR and CDR2 SFDVKD. The CDR3 length is 17 residues. V was pared by 0 bases and J by 5 bases, with 2 bases of the junction left unmatched. CDR3 loop: CATSDLKTSGRDNEQFF. Written as DNA, the CDR3 is TGTGCCACCAGTGATTTGAAGACTAGCGGGAGGGACAATGAGCAGTTCTTC.

The chain carries TRBV11-3 and TRBJ2-1; D possibly corresponds to TRBD2 (5 bases). V shed 5 bases and J shed 5 bases, with 13 bases lying between them. CDR3 length: 14 residues. CDR1 and CDR2 from the germline V gene are SGHNT and YENEEA. The CDR3 DNA is TGTGCCAGCAGCCCACCAGGACTTAACAATGAGCAGTTCTTC. This encodes CASSPPGLNNEQFF.

V usage is TRBV29-1 and J usage is TRBJ2-1, with TRBD2 as a possible D gene (5 bases). CDR3 length equals 13 residues. In germline, CDR1 is SQVTM, CDR2 ANQGSEA. Between the trimmed V and J ends, which lost 6 bases and 0 bases, there was a span of 9 bases. Here the CDR3 reads CSVDTSSYNEQFF. The CDR3 region has the DNA TGCAGCGTCGATACTAGCTCCTACAATGAGCAGTTCTTC.

The CDR3 loop reads CASGAGLALYEQYF. In DNA, the CDR3 is TGTGCTAGTGGTGCCGGACTAGCTCTCTACGAGCAGTACTTC. The V and J genes are TRBV12-5 and TRBJ2-7, with 8 bases that match TRBD2. V was clipped by 5 bases and J by 3 bases; unmatched bases: 6. The length of the CDR3 is 14 residues. CDR1 is LGHNT, CDR2 FRNRAP, per germline. Complete variable domain (other parts from reference TRBV12-5 and TRBJ2-7): DARVTQTPRHKVTEMGQEVTMRCQPILGHNTVFWYRQTMMQGLELLAYFRNRAPLDDSGMPKDRFSAEMPDATLATLKIQPSEPRDSAVYFCASGAGLALYEQYFGPGTRLTVT.